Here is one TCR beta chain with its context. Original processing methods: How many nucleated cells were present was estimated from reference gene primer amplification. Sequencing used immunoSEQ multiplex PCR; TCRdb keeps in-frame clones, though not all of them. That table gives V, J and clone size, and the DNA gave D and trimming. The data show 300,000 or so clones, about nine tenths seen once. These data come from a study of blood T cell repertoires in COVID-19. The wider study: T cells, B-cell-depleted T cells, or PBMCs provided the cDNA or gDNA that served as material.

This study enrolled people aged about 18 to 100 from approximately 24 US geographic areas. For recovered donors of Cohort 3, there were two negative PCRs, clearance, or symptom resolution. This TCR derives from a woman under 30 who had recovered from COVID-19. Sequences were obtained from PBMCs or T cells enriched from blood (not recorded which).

CDR3 DNA sequence: TGTGCCATCAGTGAGGGCAGTAATGAGCAGTACTTC. This sequence encodes CAISEGSNEQYF. The chain recombines TRBV10-3 with TRBJ2-7, with unresolved D. The CDR3 loop spans 12 amino acids. Trimming removed 2 bases from V and 7 bases from J, with 9 bases in between. Germline V CDR1 and CDR2: ENHRY, SYGVKD.